This T cell receptor beta chain was captured by sequencing in a study of shared clonotypes between healthy human individuals. Study observations and caveats: Genetic and exposure-history diversity was limited by the small donor number.

The CDR3 extends over 16 amino acids. V gave up 0 bases and J gave up 5 bases; unmatched junction bases: 7. The germline V gene has CDR1 MNHEY and CDR2 SVGAGI. It was into CD45RA+ naive and CD45RA-negative memory subsets that the CD4+ cells were split. Worth noting for this clone: Its specificity is not known.

Each PCR replicate from the sorted subsets contained about 200 ng DNA, which is tens of thousands of T cell genomes. The table came from immunoSEQ multiplex PCR; TCRdb's copy has only in-frame clones and leaves some out. Among roughly 2 million clones listed, approximately 94% were seen once. The chain is built from TRBV6-5 and TRBJ2-5, with 9 bases fitting TRBD2. Input material: naive CD4+ T cells sorted from blood. Described subset: CD45RA+ positively selected. The clonotype was recovered from a man aged 18 to 30 in good health. The CDR3 DNA reads as TGTGCCAGCAGTTACTCGCGGGGGGGCGGCACGGAGACCCAGTACTTC. It is translated as CASSYSRGGGTETQYF.